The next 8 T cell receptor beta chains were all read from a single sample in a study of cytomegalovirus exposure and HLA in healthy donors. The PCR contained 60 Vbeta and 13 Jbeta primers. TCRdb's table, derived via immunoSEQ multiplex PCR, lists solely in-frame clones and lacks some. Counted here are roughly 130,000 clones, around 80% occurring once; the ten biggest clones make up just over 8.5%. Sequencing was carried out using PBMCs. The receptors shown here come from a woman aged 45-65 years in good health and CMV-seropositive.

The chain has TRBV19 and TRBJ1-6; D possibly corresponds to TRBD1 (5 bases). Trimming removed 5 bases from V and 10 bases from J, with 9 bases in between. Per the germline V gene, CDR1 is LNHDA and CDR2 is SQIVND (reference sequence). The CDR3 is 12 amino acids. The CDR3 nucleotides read TGTGCCAGTAGTGGGCGGGACTCACCCCTCCACTTT. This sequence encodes CASSGRDSPLHF.

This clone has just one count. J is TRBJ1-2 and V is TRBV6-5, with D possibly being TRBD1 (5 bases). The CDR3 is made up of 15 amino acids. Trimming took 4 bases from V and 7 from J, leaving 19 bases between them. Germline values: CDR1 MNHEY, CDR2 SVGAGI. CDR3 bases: TGTGCCAGCAGTTTCCGAGAGGGGAGGAGAGTTGGCTACACCTTC. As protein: CASSFREGRRVGYTF.

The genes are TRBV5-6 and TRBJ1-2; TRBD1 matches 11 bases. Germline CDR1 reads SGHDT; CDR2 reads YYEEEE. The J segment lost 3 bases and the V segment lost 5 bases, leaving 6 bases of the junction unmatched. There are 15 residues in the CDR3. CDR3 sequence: CASRSPGQGDYGYTF. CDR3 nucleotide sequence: TGTGCCAGCAGGTCGCCGGGACAGGGGGACTATGGCTACACCTTC. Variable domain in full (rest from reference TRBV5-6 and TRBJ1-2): DAGVTQSPTHLIKTRGQQVTLRCSPKSGHDTVSWYQQALGQGPQFIFQYYEEEERQRGNFPDRFSGHQFPNYSSELNVNALLLGDSALYLCASRSPGQGDYGYTFGSGTRLTVV.

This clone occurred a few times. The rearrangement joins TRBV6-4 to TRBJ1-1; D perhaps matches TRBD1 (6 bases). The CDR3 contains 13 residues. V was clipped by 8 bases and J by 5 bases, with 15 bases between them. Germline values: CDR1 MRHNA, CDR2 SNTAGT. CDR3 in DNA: TGTGCCAGCGGGCGACAGGTGGGGACTGAAGCTTTCTTT. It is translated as CASGRQVGTEAFF.

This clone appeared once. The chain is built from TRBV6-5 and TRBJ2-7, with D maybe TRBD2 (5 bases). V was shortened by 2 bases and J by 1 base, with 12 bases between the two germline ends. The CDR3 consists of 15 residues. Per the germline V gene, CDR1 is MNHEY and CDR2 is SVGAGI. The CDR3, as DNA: TGTGCCAGCAGTTACCGGGGAGTCTTTTCCTACGAGCAGTACTTC. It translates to CASSYRGVFSYEQYF.

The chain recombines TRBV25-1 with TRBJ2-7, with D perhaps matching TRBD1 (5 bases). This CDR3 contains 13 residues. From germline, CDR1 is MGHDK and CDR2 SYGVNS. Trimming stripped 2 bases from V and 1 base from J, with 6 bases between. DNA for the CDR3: TGTGCCAGCAGTGAAGACAGTTCCTACGAGCAGTACTTC. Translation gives CASSEDSSYEQYF.

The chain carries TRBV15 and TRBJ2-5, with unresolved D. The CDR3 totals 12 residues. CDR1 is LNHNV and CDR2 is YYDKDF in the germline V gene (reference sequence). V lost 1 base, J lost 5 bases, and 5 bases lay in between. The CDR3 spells CATSRASETQYF. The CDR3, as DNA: TGTGCCACCAGCAGAGCGTCCGAGACCCAGTACTTC.

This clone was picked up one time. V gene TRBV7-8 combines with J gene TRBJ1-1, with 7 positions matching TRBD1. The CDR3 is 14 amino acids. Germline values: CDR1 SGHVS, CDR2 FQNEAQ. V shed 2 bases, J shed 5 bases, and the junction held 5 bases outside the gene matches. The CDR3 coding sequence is TGTGCCAGCAGCTTACGGACAGGATTGACTGAAGCTTTCTTT. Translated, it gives CASSLRTGLTEAFF.